Below, 31 T cell receptor beta chains from the same sample are listed, as sequenced in a study of blood T cell repertoires in COVID-19. Data came from immunoSEQ multiplex PCR; TCRdb stores just in-frame clones and leaves some out. The sample has approximately 50,000 clones, over 75% seen once. Source material: peripheral blood. Every receptor here comes from a human donor in a cohort sampled during active COVID-19.

The chain employs TRBV6-5 and TRBJ1-1, with 10 nucleotides matching TRBD1. This CDR3 region has 14 residues. Germline values: CDR1 MNHEY, CDR2 SVGAGI. Trimming took 5 bases from V and 6 from J; bases not matched to a gene: 6. CDR3 loop: CASSRQGAVAEAFF. Here the CDR3 DNA reads TGTGCCAGCAGTCGACAGGGGGCTGTCGCTGAAGCTTTCTTT.

V usage is TRBV4-1 and J usage is TRBJ1-2; tentatively, D is TRBD1 (5 bases). The CDR3 extends over 16 amino acids. V lost 0 bases and J 4 bases, leaving 15 bases between the germline ends. Germline-derived CDR1 and CDR2 are MGHRA and YSYEKL. This CDR3 reads CASSQDTRGYSYGYTF. The CDR3 DNA reads as TGCGCCAGCAGCCAAGATACAAGGGGCTATAGCTATGGCTACACCTTC.

The V and J genes are TRBV29-1 and TRBJ2-7; D may be TRBD1 (6 bases). The CDR3 runs 14 residues. Trimming cost V 3 bases and J 6 bases, with 18 bases left between them. CDR1 SQVTM and CDR2 ANQGSEA come from the germline V gene. CDR3 nucleotide sequence: TGCAGCGTTGAGTTATATTGGCAGGGGAGCGAGCAGTACTTC. This sequence encodes CSVELYWQGSEQYF.

The V call is TRBV28, the J call TRBJ1-5; 8 bases agree with TRBD1. The CDR3 consists of 14 residues. V shed 3 bases and J 4 bases; nucleotides not matched to a gene: 2. Germline V gives CDR1 MDHEN, CDR2 SYDVKM. The CDR3 sequence is CASSFRDRNQPQHF. CDR3 nucleotides: TGTGCCAGCAGTTTCCGGGACAGGAATCAGCCCCAGCATTTT. Supplemented by reference TRBV28 and TRBJ1-5, the full variable domain reads DVKVTQSSRYLVKRTGEKVFLECVQDMDHENMFWYRQDPGLGLRLIYFSYDVKMKEKGDIPEGYSVSREKKERFSLILESASTNQTSMYLCASSFRDRNQPQHFGDGTRLSIL.

The chain recombines TRBV7-9 with TRBJ1-4; D unclear. The V end was cut by 1 base, the J end by 1 base, with 4 bases between. CDR1 and CDR2 (germline): SEHNR, FQNEAQ (reference sequence). The CDR3 covers 14 residues. CDR3 DNA: TGTGCCAGCAGCTTAGGACAAACTAATGAAAAACTGTTTTTT. It codes for CASSLGQTNEKLFF.

The V gene is TRBV6-5, the J gene TRBJ2-7; D may be TRBD1 (5 bases). The V and J ends lost 0 bases and 3 bases respectively, with 12 bases between them. The CDR3 runs to 15 residues. Per germline, CDR1 MNHEY and CDR2 SVGAGI. CDR3 amino acids: CASSYSLTDNYEQYF. CDR3 DNA: TGTGCCAGCAGTTACTCGCTCACGGACAACTACGAGCAGTACTTC.

V gene TRBV2 combines with J gene TRBJ2-1; 11 bases are shared with TRBD2. Trimming cost V 8 bases and J 4 bases; bases outside gene matches: 4. This CDR3 comprises 14 residues. Germline V gene data show CDR1 as SNHLY and CDR2 as FYNNEI. CDR3 bases: TGTGCCAGCGGCGCTAGCGGGAGGTACAATGAGCAGTTCTTC. Protein product: CASGASGRYNEQFF.

The chain uses TRBV2 and TRBJ2-3; 11 nucleotides agree with TRBD2. Germline V gives CDR1 SNHLY, CDR2 FYNNEI. This CDR3 comprises 15 residues. V lost 6 bases, J lost 6 bases, and 8 bases stayed unmatched. CDR3 in DNA: TGTGCCAGCAGCGCCGCACTAGCGGGAGTGGATACGCAGTATTTT. This gives the protein CASSAALAGVDTQYF.

The chain joins TRBV28 to TRBJ1-1; D unclear. Germline V gene data show CDR1 as MDHEN and CDR2 as SYDVKM. Trimming cost V 6 bases and J 4 bases, with 15 bases left between them. CDR3 size: 14 residues. CDR3 sequence reads: CASSPLGESTEAFF. As DNA, the CDR3 is TGTGCCAGCAGCCCACTCGGGGAAAGCACTGAAGCTTTCTTT.

As to this clone: The same CDR3 also results from other DNA sequences found in this sample. The chain carries TRBV2 and TRBJ1-4, with TRBD1 matching over 8 bases. J lost 6 bases, V lost 4 bases, and 4 bases had no gene match. The CDR3 covers 14 residues. CDR1 is SNHLY, CDR2 FYNNEI, per germline. CDR3: CASSGNRGDEKLFF. CDR3 nucleotides: TGTGCCAGCAGTGGAAACAGGGGGGATGAAAAACTGTTTTTT.

The chain is built from TRBV28 and TRBJ2-2, with D maybe TRBD2 (5 bases). Per germline, CDR1 MDHEN and CDR2 SYDVKM. With 3 bases removed from V and 3 bases from J, the gap between germline ends came to 11 bases. This CDR3 comprises 15 residues. CDR3: CASSLFPGDTGELFF. The CDR3 region has the DNA TGTGCCAGCAGTTTGTTTCCCGGGGACACCGGGGAGCTGTTTTTT.

The genes are TRBV4-2 and TRBJ1-2; 10 bases align to TRBD1. The ends lost 2 bases at V and 2 bases at J; junction bases unmatched: 2. The CDR3 contains 15 residues. CDR1 and CDR2 from the germline V gene are LGHNA and YNFKEQ. CDR3 nucleotides: TGTGCCAGCAGCCAACGGGACAGGGGCAACTATGGCTACACCTTC. This sequence encodes CASSQRDRGNYGYTF.

V gene TRBV7-2 combines with J gene TRBJ1-1; D gene ambiguous. CDR3 length equals 14 residues. Deletions cut 3 bases from V and 0 bases from J, with 8 bases between. CDR1 SGHTA and CDR2 FQGNSA come from the germline V gene. CDR3 sequence (DNA): TGTGCCAGCAGCTTGCTACAGATGAACACTGAAGCTTTCTTT. It is translated as CASSLLQMNTEAFF.

This chain connects TRBV5-5 to TRBJ1-2; 9 bases line up with TRBD1. The CDR3 spans 13 residues. Germline values: CDR1 SGHKS, CDR2 YYEKEE (reference sequence). The V and J ends lost 4 bases and 14 bases, in that order; junction bases with no gene match: 12. The CDR3 sequence is CASSRGQGRDGTF. CDR3 bases: TGTGCCAGCAGCCGAGGACAGGGGAGGGACGGTACCTTC.

J is TRBJ2-4 and V is TRBV28; 9 bases map to TRBD1. V was clipped by 5 bases and J by 0 bases; unmatched bases: 17. The CDR3 is 20 residues long. Per the germline V gene, CDR1 is MDHEN and CDR2 is SYDVKM. The CDR3 DNA sequence: TGTGCCAGCAGTAAGAGCCGGACAGGGGCACTTTATCTAGCCAAAAACATTCAGTACTTC. Translation gives CASSKSRTGALYLAKNIQYF. The variable domain in full, with the rest retrieved from reference TRBV28 and TRBJ2-4, is DVKVTQSSRYLVKRTGEKVFLECVQDMDHENMFWYRQDPGLGLRLIYFSYDVKMKEKGDIPEGYSVSREKKERFSLILESASTNQTSMYLCASSKSRTGALYLAKNIQYFGAGTRLSVL.

V is TRBV19 and J is TRBJ2-1; 9 bases agree with TRBD1. The CDR3 has 15 amino acids. Trimming at V came to 6 bases and at J to 5 bases, leaving 8 bases not matched to a gene. Germline lookup yields CDR1 LNHDA and CDR2 SQIVND (reference sequence). In DNA form, the CDR3 reads TGTGCCAGTAGCAAGGGACAGGGCGACGACAATGAGCAGTTCTTC. Amino acids: CASSKGQGDDNEQFF.

This clone was picked up a small number of times. This chain uses TRBV7-9 with TRBJ2-3, with D possibly being TRBD1 (5 bases). Trimming took 8 bases from V and 1 from J, leaving 10 bases between them. Germline CDR1 reads SEHNR; CDR2 reads FQNEAQ (reference sequence). CDR3 length: 13 amino acids. The CDR3 DNA reads as TGTGCCAGCGCTATAGGGGGCACAGATACGCAGTATTTT. This translates into CASAIGGTDTQYF. The full variable domain, rest sourced from reference TRBV7-9 and TRBJ2-3, is DTGVSQNPRHKITKRGQNVTFRCDPISEHNRLYWYRQTLGQGPEFLTYFQNEAQLEKSRLLSDRFSAERPKGSFSTLEIQRTEQGDSAMYLCASAIGGTDTQYFGPGTRLTVL.

The chain links TRBV7-8 to TRBJ2-2; possibly TRBD1 for D (5 bases). The germline gives CDR1 SGHVS, CDR2 FQNEAQ. The CDR3 is made up of 15 amino acids. Trimming removed 0 bases at V and 9 bases at J, with 14 bases between. The CDR3 bases are TGTGCCAGCAGCTTAGCCTCTAGGGGAAACCGGGAGCTGTTTTTT. Translation gives CASSLASRGNRELFF.

Worth noting for this clone: Additional DNA sequences in this sample encode the identical CDR3. The rearrangement joins TRBV7-9 to TRBJ2-7; D is perhaps TRBD1 (5 bases). The CDR3 length is 13 residues. Germline V gives CDR1 SEHNR, CDR2 FQNEAQ (reference sequence). V was trimmed by 5 bases and J by 4 bases, leaving 12 bases between them. CDR3 region: CASSRLGAYEQYF. CDR3 DNA: TGTGCCAGCAGCCGCCTAGGGGCTTACGAGCAGTACTTC.

J is TRBJ1-1 and V is TRBV18; 8 bases map to TRBD1. Germline V gene sequence: CDR1 KGHSH, CDR2 LQKENI. The V segment lost 3 bases and the J segment 0 bases; nucleotides outside the gene matches: 0. This CDR3 has 14 amino acids. This CDR3 is CASSPGQVNTEAFF. Here the CDR3 DNA reads TGTGCCAGCTCACCGGGACAGGTGAACACTGAAGCTTTCTTT.

The J gene is TRBJ1-5, the V gene TRBV24-1, with D possibly being TRBD1 (5 bases). Looked up from germline, CDR1 is KGHDR and CDR2 is SFDVKD. Trimming shortened V by 3 bases and J by 4 bases, and 9 bases separated the two germline ends. This CDR3 spans 14 amino acids. The CDR3 is CATSDVTENQPQHF. The CDR3 DNA sequence: TGTGCCACCAGTGATGTGACAGAGAATCAGCCCCAGCATTTT.

The gene calls are TRBV28 and TRBJ2-1; TRBD2 matches at 10 bases. The CDR3 contains 18 residues. The J segment lost 5 bases and the V segment lost 5 bases, leaving 15 bases of the junction unmatched. Germline CDR1 is MDHEN and CDR2 is SYDVKM. The CDR3 spells CASSLQTLAGVGDNEQFF. The DNA for the CDR3 is TGTGCCAGCAGTCTTCAAACTCTAGCGGGAGTTGGCGACAATGAGCAGTTCTTC.

The chain combines TRBV6-5 with TRBJ1-2, with 7 bases fitting TRBD1. Germline CDR1 is MNHEY and CDR2 is SVGAGI. With 6 bases clipped from V and 2 bases from J, the junction kept 6 bases outside the gene matches. The CDR3 runs to 14 residues. The CDR3 DNA reads as TGTGCCAGCAGAGCCGAACAGGGGAACTATGGCTACACCTTC. This translates into CASRAEQGNYGYTF.

The chain joins TRBV7-9 to TRBJ1-5, with unresolved D. Germline V lookup: CDR1 SEHNR, CDR2 FQNEAQ (reference sequence). With 1 base removed from V and 7 bases from J, the gap between germline ends came to 8 bases. The CDR3 consists of 13 residues. The CDR3 coding sequence is TGTGCCAGCAGCTTAGACGAGGGACAGCCCCAGCATTTT. Protein sequence: CASSLDEGQPQHF. Complete variable domain (other parts from reference TRBV7-9 and TRBJ1-5): DTGVSQNPRHKITKRGQNVTFRCDPISEHNRLYWYRQTLGQGPEFLTYFQNEAQLEKSRLLSDRFSAERPKGSFSTLEIQRTEQGDSAMYLCASSLDEGQPQHFGDGTRLSIL.

This clone was seen only a few times. This chain uses TRBV28 with TRBJ1-4, with a weak D call TRBD1 (5 bases). Between the trimmed V and J ends, which lost 9 bases and 11 bases, there was a span of 13 bases. CDR3 length: 11 residues. Germline V gives CDR1 MDHEN, CDR2 SYDVKM. CDR3: CASSDGGKLFF. Here the CDR3 DNA reads TGTGCCAGTTCAGATGGGGGGAAACTGTTTTTT.

The V call is TRBV28, the J call TRBJ2-5, with TRBD1 identical over 8 bases. Germline V gene sequence: CDR1 MDHEN, CDR2 SYDVKM. The CDR3 contains 16 residues. The V and J ends lost 2 bases and 5 bases, in that order; junction bases with no gene match: 10. The CDR3 loop is CASSLGGQGTRETQYF. CDR3 bases: TGTGCCAGCAGTTTAGGAGGACAGGGAACGCGGGAGACCCAGTACTTC.

V is TRBV3-1 (or the pseudogene TRBV3-2) and J is TRBJ2-2, with 8 bases fitting TRBD2. Per the germline V gene, CDR1 is LGHDT and CDR2 is YNNKEL (reference sequence). The CDR3 totals 16 residues. Trimming removed 0 bases from V and 6 bases from J; junction bases left unmatched: 6. The DNA for the CDR3 is TGTGCCAGCAGCCAAGAGGGACGGGGGGGGGCCGGGGAGCTGTTTTTT. This codes for CASSQEGRGGAGELFF.

The chain carries TRBV29-1 and TRBJ1-1; 9 nucleotides agree with TRBD1. The CDR3 totals 15 residues. Germline assignment: CDR1 SQVTM and CDR2 ANQGSEA. The junction had 13 bases not matched to a gene; V was cut back by 6 bases and J by 5 bases. The CDR3 reads CSVRTGATTRTEAFF. The CDR3 DNA is TGCAGCGTCAGGACAGGGGCCACTACGCGGACTGAAGCTTTCTTT.

The chain combines TRBV6-5 with TRBJ2-7; TRBD2 is a possible D gene (6 bases). The germline CDR1 and CDR2 sequences are MNHEY and SVGAGI. Trimming stripped 4 bases from V and 3 bases from J, with 13 bases between. This CDR3 has 14 amino acids. In nucleotides, the CDR3 is TGTGCCAGCAGTTCCCAGGTAGCGGACTACGAGCAGTACTTC. It specifies CASSSQVADYEQYF.

The V and J genes are TRBV6-2 or TRBV6-3 and TRBJ2-1; maybe TRBD2 (5 bases). Trimming removed 2 bases from V and 4 bases from J, with 18 bases in between. The CDR3 is 17 amino acids. Germline assignment: CDR1 MNHEY and CDR2 SVGEGT. The CDR3 loop reads CASSYLDYLKLYNEQFF. The CDR3 region has the DNA TGTGCCAGCAGTTACCTTGACTACCTCAAACTTTACAATGAGCAGTTCTTC.

This chain uses TRBV5-1 with TRBJ2-1, with 12 bases identical to TRBD2. With 0 bases clipped from V and 9 bases from J, the junction kept 7 bases outside the gene matches. This CDR3 spans 16 amino acids. Germline loops: CDR1 SGHRS, CDR2 YFSETQ. The CDR3 bases are TGCGCCAGCAGCTTGGATCTAGCGGGAGGGCGCGCTGAGCAGTTCTTC. Its translation: CASSLDLAGGRAEQFF.